This T cell receptor beta chain was captured by sequencing in a study of blood T cell repertoires in COVID-19. Overall study: In each case, the material was cDNA or gDNA derived from T cells, B-cell-depleted T cells, or PBMCs.

Germline-derived CDR1 and CDR2 are GTSNPN and SVGIG (reference sequence). Trimming pared 3 bases from V and 4 bases from J, leaving 15 bases between. The CDR3 is made up of 15 amino acids. Those who participated ranged in age from 18 to 89 years and resided in about two dozen US areas. TCRdb keeps only in-frame clones here, not all; method: immunoSEQ multiplex PCR. This table has approximately 480,000 clones, around 90% appearing once. The sequenced material came from PBMCs or T cells enriched from blood (not recorded which). This receptor was obtained from a young woman who had recovered from COVID-19. V usage is TRBV30 and J usage is TRBJ1-4; D perhaps matches TRBD1 (5 bases). The CDR3 sequence is CAWSEGTYLNEKLFF. The CDR3 region has the DNA TGTGCCTGGAGCGAGGGGACTTATCTTAATGAAAAACTGTTTTTT.